The T cell receptor beta chain described here comes from a study of shared clonotypes between healthy human individuals. Study-level information: A couple of women and three men aged 18 to 49 made up the donors.

Adult donors, all healthy and HIV-negative, had no recent acute infections or vaccinations. The ends lost 2 bases at V and 8 bases at J; junction bases unmatched: 7. The CDR3 is 14 amino acids. Germline V lookup: CDR1 GTSNPN, CDR2 SVGIG (reference sequence). Unsorted PBMC DNA was run through sequencing on ten immunoSEQ deep assay plates. TCRdb's copy holds only in-frame clones and misses some; the assay was immunoSEQ multiplex PCR. The table lists about half a million clones, about 78% of them singletons. Sequencing was performed on PBMCs. The gene calls are TRBV30 and TRBJ1-4; 8 nucleotides match TRBD1. This sequence was found in a middle-aged woman in good health. Some clones in this sample may be carry-over from other donors' samples. CDR3 in amino acids: CAWSPIQGAEKLFF. For the CDR3, the DNA is TGTGCCTGGAGTCCTATCCAGGGGGCCGAAAAACTGTTTTTT.